Sequencing of this TCR beta chain was carried out in a study of chemoradiotherapy in HPV16-positive cancers. The overall study: Functional T-cell assays on two HPV16-positive patients' cells defined candidate HPV-specific clones and common TCR motifs.

The table came from immunoSEQ multiplex PCR; TCRdb's copy has only in-frame clones and leaves some out. This table has about 53,000 clones, roughly 90% appearing once. V was pared by 1 base and J by 3 bases, with 5 bases of the junction left unmatched. CDR3 size: 16 residues. Germline values: CDR1 MNHNS, CDR2 SASEGT. The sequences come from blood, collected from a patient who underwent chemoradiotherapy. This rearrangement joins TRBV6-1 to TRBJ1-5, with 8 positions matching TRBD1. This TCR derives from a human donor with HPV-associated anogenital cancer. The CDR3 region is CASSEGTGRHNQPQHF. CDR3 sequence (DNA): TGTGCCAGCAGTGAAGGGACAGGGAGACACAATCAGCCCCAGCATTTT.